This TCR beta chain was found in a study of CD8 T cells in Susac syndrome. Study as a whole: The Susac syndrome patients were therapy-naive, on corticosteroids, or on intravenous immunoglobulin alone at blood draw.

Germline V CDR1 and CDR2: GTSNPN, SVGIG (reference sequence). This CDR3 has 13 residues. The ends were cut back, 2 bases at V and 4 bases at J, with 11 bases in the middle. High-throughput TCR beta sequencing covered peripheral CD8+ and CD4+ T cells. TEMRA cells were FACS-enriched, with CD8+ and CD4+ T cells isolated negatively. The RNA, about 0.45 to 1 ug, was put through reverse transcription using random hexamers. Amplification of the TCR beta CDR3 was carried out by immunoSEQ multiplex PCR, which spanned a total of 54 Vbeta and 13 Jbeta segments. TCRdb redid the calling of the immunoSEQ multiplex PCR reads with MiXCR, one entry per CDR3 protein. This sample yields more than 200,000 distinct CDR3 sequences, of which roughly 93% are seen a single time; over 0.15% belongs to the top ten. In its sample, this clonotype was seen once.

Sequencing used CD4+ T cells from PBMCs. The chain joins TRBV30 to TRBJ1-2, with a weak D call TRBD1 (6 bases). The TCR was taken from a human donor with Susac syndrome. The CDR3 loop is CAWSRQGSYGYTF. CDR3 coding DNA: TGTGCCTGGAGTAGGCAGGGGAGCTATGGCTACACCTTC.